This T cell receptor (beta chain) was recorded in a study of neurological immune-mediated disorders. Study conclusions and caveats: When the repertoires were sorted by phylogenetic grouping, those of 18 of 34 multiple sclerosis patients ended up in one related-CDR3 cluster, a possible signature. The greatest TCR clonal expansion appeared in HTLV-1-associated myelopathy and the smallest, falling below healthy controls, in multiple sclerosis.

V was clipped by 5 bases and J by 3 bases, with 8 bases between them. This CDR3 comprises 11 residues. The V gene's germline CDR1 is DFQATT and CDR2 SNEGSKA (reference sequence). This clonotype has at least ten counts. The antigen is unknown. The team produced cDNA through 5'RACE using 10-nucleotide random UMIs. A single record per CDR3 protein comes from TCRdb applying MiXCR to the 5' RACE reads. Among about 80,000 distinct CDR3 sequences listed, more than 5% were seen once. Time point reported: longitudinal time-point 2. V gene TRBV20-1 combines with J gene TRBJ2-7; possibly TRBD1 for D (6 bases). The receptor's source is a woman in her sixties or seventies with multiple sclerosis. The sample consisted of PBMCs. The CDR3: CSAADSYEQYF. CDR3 DNA: TGCAGTGCTGCGGACAGCTACGAGCAGTACTTC.